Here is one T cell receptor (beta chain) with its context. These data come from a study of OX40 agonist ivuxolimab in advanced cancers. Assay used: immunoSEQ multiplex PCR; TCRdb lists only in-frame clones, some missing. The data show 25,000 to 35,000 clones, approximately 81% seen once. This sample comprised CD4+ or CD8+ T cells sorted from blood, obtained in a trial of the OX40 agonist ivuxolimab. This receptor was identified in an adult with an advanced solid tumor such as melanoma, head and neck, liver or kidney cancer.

CDR3 amino acids: CASSLARRGTDTQYF. The CDR3 nucleotides read TGTGCCAGCAGCTTAGCGCGGAGGGGCACAGATACGCAGTATTTT. The gene calls are TRBV7-6 and TRBJ2-3, with D possibly matching TRBD2 (6 bases). Germline CDR1 is SGHVS and CDR2 is FNYEAQ. This CDR3 is 15 amino acids long. Trimming took off 0 bases at V and 1 base at J, with 8 bases between the two ends.